Included here is one TCR beta chain sequence, with context. Its specific antigen is unknown. Per-base qualities were not stored, and no clone one base away is much larger. On the day of marrow donation, related bone marrow donors gave peripheral blood samples. Peripheral blood and bone marrow mononuclear cells were isolated by Ficoll-Hypaque density centrifugation and were cryopreserved. TRB sequencing was run on genomic DNA with either the immunoSEQ assay at survey resolution or the hsTCRB kit. Per the source publication's procedure: The immunoSEQ software handled initial read processing, and the LymphoSeq R package was used for repertoire analyses. Clonality was calculated as 1 minus normalized Shannon entropy, and the Gini coefficient was also calculated for each TRB dataset. To infer phenotypes in unsorted samples, TRB sequences from sorted subsets of the recipient or donor were mapped onto the unsorted samples of the same recipient. TCRdb mirrors the immuneACCESS table, restricted to in-frame sequences. Some clones are absent from its copies; in checked studies, under half trace to an unresolved V gene, and the reason for the others is unknown. D and trimming were read from the DNA, whereas the V and J calls and clone size are those reported in that table. This sample gives tens of thousands of clones in total; 85% to 95% of them show up just once. Together, the top ten hold 2.5% to 3% of the sample.

The germline V gene encodes CDR1 MGHDK and CDR2 SYGVNS. At the junction V is shortened by 0 bases and J by 4 bases; bases outside the gene matches: 2. The CDR3 sequence holds 16 residues, the cysteine and phenylalanine included. The only DNA kept is the CDR3, 48 bases in frame from the first base. This record comes from a study of T cells after posttransplantation cyclophosphamide (dated by TCRdb to between 2015 and 2016). Broadly, across the study: Using TRB sequencing, the study followed how the T cell repertoire rebuilt after myeloablative bone marrow transplantation with posttransplantation cyclophosphamide given as GVHD prophylaxis. Antigen receptor sequencing was done on samples from about 38 PTCy-treated patients and from approximately 17 related bone marrow donors of those patients. Public TRB sequences were queried against a database of over 3,500 sequences associated with responses to pathogens, tumor antigens, self-antigens and alloantigens. In 3 patients, TRB sequencing was also performed on up to 3 more blood samples taken 2 to 5.2 years after transplant, and in 4 patients, pretransplant blood was also TRB-sequenced. Blood from every one of the 30 or so PTCy patients who had 1-year posttransplant specimens underwent TRB sequencing. Because TRA and TRB clonality correlated tightly in 8 to 10 samples, the subsequent TCR analyses were limited to TRB only. General conclusions and limits of the study: The TRB repertoires of T cells infiltrating skin or GI tract showed only limited overlap with the TRB repertoires of T cells in blood. Donor-recipient similarity was low at 1-2 months but increased during the first year, and donor CD8+ memory clones often dominated later blood repertoires. Across a few dozen patients, TRB clonality was highly associated with recipient CMV seropositivity and CMV reactivation, and diversity in PTCy patients was similar to diversity in CNI/methotrexate controls.

The V and J segments used are TRBV25-1 and TRBJ2-3; 12 central bases correspond to TRBD2. The sequenced material came from PBMCs. The clonotype comes from a woman aged 30 to 39 in good health and a related stem cell transplant donor. The sequence in DNA is TGTGCCAGCAGTGAATATGGACTAGCGGGGCCAGATACGCAGTATTTT. Translated, it reads CASSEYGLAGPDTQYF.